The entry below gives a single TCR beta chain sequence along with its context. This CDR3 is built from 11 residues. V was cut by 7 bases and J by 1 base, with 8 bases left in between. CDR1 is DFQATT, CDR2 SNEGSKA, per germline (reference sequence). The record originates from a study of cytomegalovirus exposure and HLA in healthy donors. Both 60 Vbeta primers and 13 Jbeta primers went into the PCR. Clones were sequenced by immunoSEQ multiplex PCR, and TCRdb holds only the in-frame ones, with some missing. The profile covers 180,000 or so clones, with about 80% appearing a single time and roughly 1.4% taken by the ten largest.

The clonotype originates from a man in his forties or fifties in good health and CMV-seronegative. V usage is TRBV20-1 and J usage is TRBJ2-7; no definite D call. Material for sequencing was PBMCs. The CDR3 loop is CSVAPSYEQYF. CDR3 nucleotides: TGCAGTGTAGCCCCATCCTACGAGCAGTACTTC.